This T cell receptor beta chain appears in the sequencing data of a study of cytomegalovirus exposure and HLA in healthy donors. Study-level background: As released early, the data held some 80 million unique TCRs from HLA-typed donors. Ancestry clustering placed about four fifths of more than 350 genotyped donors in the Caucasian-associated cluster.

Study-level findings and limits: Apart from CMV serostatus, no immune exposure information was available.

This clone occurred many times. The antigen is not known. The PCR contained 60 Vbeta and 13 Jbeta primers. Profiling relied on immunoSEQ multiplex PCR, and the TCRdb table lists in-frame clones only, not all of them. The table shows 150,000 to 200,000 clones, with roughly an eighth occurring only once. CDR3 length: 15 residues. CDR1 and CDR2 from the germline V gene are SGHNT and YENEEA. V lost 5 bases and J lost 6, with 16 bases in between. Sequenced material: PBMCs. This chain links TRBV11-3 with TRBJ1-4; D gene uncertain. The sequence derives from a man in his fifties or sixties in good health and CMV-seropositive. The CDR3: CASSPARARDEKLFF. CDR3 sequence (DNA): TGTGCCAGCAGCCCGGCCAGAGCGAGAGATGAAAAACTGTTTTTT.